A selection of T cell receptor beta chains follows, all from one sample in a study of cytomegalovirus exposure and HLA in healthy donors. Assay: immunoSEQ multiplex PCR; the TCRdb copy retains only in-frame clones and omits some. The data contain 210,000 or so clones, over 80% of them singletons. Source material: PBMCs. These receptor sequences come from a boy aged 2 to 10 in good health and CMV-seronegative. The CDR3 runs from the conserved cysteine through the conserved F or W. D genes are given only for firm matches. Some rows mark clone size as missing; the rest say once, few, many or name a class of expanded clone.

v_gene: TRBV11-2
abundance: -
j_gene: TRBJ1-2
d_gene: TRBD1
CDR3nt: TGTGCCAGCAGCCCCCGGAGGGACAGGGGCGATTGGTATGGCTACACCTTC
CDR3aa: CASSPRRDRGDWYGYTF

v_gene: TRBV27
abundance: -
j_gene: TRBJ2-5
d_gene: TRBD1
CDR3nt: TGTGCCAGCAGAGGACAGGGCAAGGGTGGGGGAGAGACCCAGTACTTC
CDR3aa: CASRGQGKGGGETQYF

v_gene: TRBV23-1
abundance: -
j_gene: TRBJ2-3
d_gene: -
CDR3nt: TGCGCCAGCAGTCAGGTAGCGGACCCCACAGATACGCAGTATTTT
CDR3aa: CASSQVADPTDTQYF

v_gene: TRBV9
abundance: -
j_gene: TRBJ2-1
d_gene: -
CDR3nt: TGTGCCAGCAGCGAAGAGGTAGGCGATGAGCAGTTCTTC
CDR3aa: CASSEEVGDEQFF

v_gene: TRBV6-5
abundance: -
j_gene: TRBJ2-2
d_gene: TRBD2
CDR3nt: TGTGCCAGCACGAGGGCTAGCGGGACCGGGGAGCTGTTTTTT
CDR3aa: CASTRASGTGELFF

v_gene: TRBV5-1
abundance: -
j_gene: TRBJ2-7
d_gene: TRBD2
CDR3nt: TGCGCCAGCAGCCCGACTAGCGGGAGTTTGGAGCAGTACTTC
CDR3aa: CASSPTSGSLEQYF

v_gene: TRBV6-1
abundance: -
j_gene: TRBJ2-3
d_gene: -
CDR3nt: TGTGCCAGCAGTGAAACGGGTGTCTATTCAGATACGCAGTATTTT
CDR3aa: CASSETGVYSDTQYF

v_gene: TRBV2
abundance: -
j_gene: TRBJ1-2
d_gene: TRBD1
CDR3nt: TGTGCCAGCAAGAGGGGGCTAGGCTACACCTTC
CDR3aa: CASKRGLGYTF

v_gene: TRBV5-4
abundance: -
j_gene: TRBJ1-2
d_gene: TRBD1
CDR3nt: TGTGCCAGCAGCCCTTCCGGGACAGTTTTCTATGGCTACACCTTC
CDR3aa: CASSPSGTVFYGYTF

v_gene: TRBV19
abundance: -
j_gene: TRBJ1-2
d_gene: -
CDR3nt: TGTGCCAGTAGTATAGATCTTGGCTACACCTTC
CDR3aa: CASSIDLGYTF

v_gene: TRBV6-6
abundance: -
j_gene: TRBJ2-7
d_gene: TRBD1
CDR3nt: TGTGCCAGCAGCACGGGACAGGGGGCCTACGAGCAGTACTTC
CDR3aa: CASSTGQGAYEQYF

v_gene: TRBV5-1
abundance: -
j_gene: TRBJ1-1
d_gene: TRBD1
CDR3nt: TGCGCCAGCAGCTTGGGGGGACAGGGCTCTGAAGCTTTCTTT
CDR3aa: CASSLGGQGSEAFF

v_gene: TRBV19
abundance: -
j_gene: TRBJ2-7
d_gene: -
CDR3nt: TGTGCCAGTAGTGGGACACGGACCTACGAGCAGTACTTC
CDR3aa: CASSGTRTYEQYF

v_gene: TRBV6-1
abundance: -
j_gene: TRBJ2-2
d_gene: TRBD1
CDR3nt: TGTGCCAGCGGGACAGGGGGCGTAACCGGGGAGCTGTTTTTT
CDR3aa: CASGTGGVTGELFF

v_gene: TRBV4-1
abundance: few
j_gene: TRBJ1-2
d_gene: -
CDR3nt: TGCGCCAGCAGCCAAGGGGGGCAGGATGGCTACACCTTC
CDR3aa: CASSQGGQDGYTF

v_gene: TRBV5-4
abundance: -
j_gene: TRBJ2-7
d_gene: -
CDR3nt: TGTGCCAGCAGCTTGGGGGGGCGAGATCGCGAGCAGTACTTC
CDR3aa: CASSLGGRDREQYF

v_gene: TRBV27
abundance: -
j_gene: TRBJ2-1
d_gene: -
CDR3nt: TGTGCCAGCAGGGAGGTAACCTACAATGAGCAGTTCTTC
CDR3aa: CASREVTYNEQFF

v_gene: TRBV9
abundance: -
j_gene: TRBJ2-5
d_gene: TRBD1
CDR3nt: TGTGCCAGCTCCGGGACAGGGCCAGAGACCCAGTACTTC
CDR3aa: CASSGTGPETQYF

v_gene: TRBV6-1
abundance: -
j_gene: TRBJ1-6
d_gene: TRBD1
CDR3nt: TGTGCCAGCAACCTAGACAGGGGCGCACCCCTCCACTTT
CDR3aa: CASNLDRGAPLHF

v_gene: TRBV5-6
abundance: -
j_gene: TRBJ2-1
d_gene: TRBD2
CDR3nt: TGTGCCAGCAGCTTCATAGCGGGGATTTACAATGAGCAGTTCTTC
CDR3aa: CASSFIAGIYNEQFF

v_gene: TRBV7-3
abundance: -
j_gene: TRBJ2-3
d_gene: -
CDR3nt: TGTGCCAGCAGCTTAACAGGGGGACGCACAGATACGCAGTATTTT
CDR3aa: CASSLTGGRTDTQYF

v_gene: TRBV5-1
abundance: -
j_gene: TRBJ2-3
d_gene: -
CDR3nt: TGCGCCAGCAGCTTGGATGGAGCGGGAGATACGCAGTATTTT
CDR3aa: CASSLDGAGDTQYF

v_gene: TRBV19
abundance: -
j_gene: TRBJ2-7
d_gene: TRBD2
CDR3nt: TGTGCCAGTAGTGTGGGACTAGCGGTCGGAGACGAGCAGTACTTC
CDR3aa: CASSVGLAVGDEQYF

v_gene: TRBV5-1
abundance: -
j_gene: TRBJ2-7
d_gene: TRBD2
CDR3nt: TGCGCCAGCAGCTTAAGACTAGCGGGCTACGAGCAGTACTTC
CDR3aa: CASSLRLAGYEQYF

v_gene: TRBV6-1
abundance: -
j_gene: TRBJ2-3
d_gene: -
CDR3nt: TGTGCCAGCAGTGAGATGACTACGAGGTCAGATACGCAGTATTTT
CDR3aa: CASSEMTTRSDTQYF

v_gene: TRBV2
abundance: -
j_gene: TRBJ1-1
d_gene: -
CDR3nt: TGTGCCAGCAGGCATGATGGGGGCCAGACCACCTATGAAGCTTTCTTT
CDR3aa: CASRHDGGQTTYEAFF

v_gene: TRBV11-1
abundance: -
j_gene: TRBJ1-3
d_gene: -
CDR3nt: TGTGCCAGCAGCTTAGCATCGGTATCTGGAAACACCATATATTTT
CDR3aa: CASSLASVSGNTIYF

v_gene: TRBV19
abundance: -
j_gene: TRBJ2-7
d_gene: -
CDR3nt: TGTGCCAGTAGCCCCAGTGGGAGCTACGAGCAGTACTTC
CDR3aa: CASSPSGSYEQYF